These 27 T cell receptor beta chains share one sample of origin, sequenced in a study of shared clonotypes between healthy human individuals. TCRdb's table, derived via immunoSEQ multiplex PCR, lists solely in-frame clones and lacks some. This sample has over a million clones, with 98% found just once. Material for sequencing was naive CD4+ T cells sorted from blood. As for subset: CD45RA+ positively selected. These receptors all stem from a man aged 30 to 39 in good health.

CDR3 residues: CSAKKTEKLFF. CDR3 coding DNA: TGCAGTGCTAAAAAGACGGAAAAACTGTTTTTT. This chain uses TRBV20-1 with TRBJ1-4; D is undetermined. The CDR3 runs to 11 residues. Germline values: CDR1 DFQATT, CDR2 SNEGSKA (reference sequence). The V end lost 4 bases, the J end lost 8 bases, and 8 bases lay between the germline ends.

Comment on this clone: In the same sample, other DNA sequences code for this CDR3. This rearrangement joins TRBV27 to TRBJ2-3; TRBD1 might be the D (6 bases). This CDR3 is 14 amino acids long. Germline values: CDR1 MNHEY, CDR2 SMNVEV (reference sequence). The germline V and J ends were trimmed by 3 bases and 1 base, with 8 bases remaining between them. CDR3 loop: CASSFRTGTDTQYF. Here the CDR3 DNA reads TGTGCCAGCAGTTTCCGGACAGGCACAGATACGCAGTATTTT.

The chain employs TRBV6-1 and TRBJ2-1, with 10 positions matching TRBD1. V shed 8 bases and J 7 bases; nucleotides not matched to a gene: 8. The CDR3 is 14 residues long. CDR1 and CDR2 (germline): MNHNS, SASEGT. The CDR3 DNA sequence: TGTGCCAGCCGTCCCGGGACAGGGGTGAATGAGCAGTTCTTC. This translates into CASRPGTGVNEQFF.

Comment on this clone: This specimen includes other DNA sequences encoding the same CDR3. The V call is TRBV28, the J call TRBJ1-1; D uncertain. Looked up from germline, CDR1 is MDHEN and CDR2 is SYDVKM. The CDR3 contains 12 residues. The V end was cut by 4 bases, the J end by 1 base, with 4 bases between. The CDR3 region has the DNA TGTGCCAGCAGTTCAGCGAACACTGAAGCTTTCTTT. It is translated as CASSSANTEAFF.

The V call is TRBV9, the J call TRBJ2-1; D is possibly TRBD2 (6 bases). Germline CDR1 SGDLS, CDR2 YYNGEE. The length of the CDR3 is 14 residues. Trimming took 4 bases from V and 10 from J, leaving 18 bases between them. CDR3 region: CASSRDSPVREQFF. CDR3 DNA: TGTGCCAGCAGCAGGGACTCGCCTGTAAGGGAGCAGTTCTTC.

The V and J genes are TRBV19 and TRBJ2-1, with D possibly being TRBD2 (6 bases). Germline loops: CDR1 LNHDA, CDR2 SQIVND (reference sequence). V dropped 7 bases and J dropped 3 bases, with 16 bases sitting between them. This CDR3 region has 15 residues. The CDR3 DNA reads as TGTGCCAGTAAACCGGAGGGGCACTACTACAATGAGCAGTTCTTC. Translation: CASKPEGHYYNEQFF.

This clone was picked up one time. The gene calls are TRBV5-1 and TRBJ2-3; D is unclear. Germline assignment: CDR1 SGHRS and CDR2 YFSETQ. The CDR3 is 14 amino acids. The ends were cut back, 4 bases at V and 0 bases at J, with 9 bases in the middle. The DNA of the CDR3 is TGCGCCAGCAGCGCACACCTTAGCACAGATACGCAGTATTTT. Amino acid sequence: CASSAHLSTDTQYF.

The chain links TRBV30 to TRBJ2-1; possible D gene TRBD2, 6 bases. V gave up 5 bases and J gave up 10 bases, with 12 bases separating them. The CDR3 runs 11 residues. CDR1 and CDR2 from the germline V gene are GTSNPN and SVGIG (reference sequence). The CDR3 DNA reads TGTGCCTGGCGGTCGGCGGGGGAGCAGTTCTTC. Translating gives CAWRSAGEQFF.

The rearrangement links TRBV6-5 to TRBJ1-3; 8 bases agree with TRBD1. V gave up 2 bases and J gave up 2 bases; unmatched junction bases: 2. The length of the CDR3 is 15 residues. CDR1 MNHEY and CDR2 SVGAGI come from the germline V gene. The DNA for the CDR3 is TGTGCCAGCAGTTACCAGGGGGCGGCTGGAAACACCATATATTTT. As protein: CASSYQGAAGNTIYF.

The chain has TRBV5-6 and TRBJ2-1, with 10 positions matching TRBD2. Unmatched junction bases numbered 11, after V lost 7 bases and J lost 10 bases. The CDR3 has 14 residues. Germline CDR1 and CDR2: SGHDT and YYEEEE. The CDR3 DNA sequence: TGTGCCAGCGGTAAAGCGGGAGGGCTCGGCGAGCAGTTCTTC. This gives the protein CASGKAGGLGEQFF.

The CDR3 is CASRAGASSYEQYF. The CDR3, as DNA: TGTGCCAGCAGGGCGGGAGCAAGCTCCTACGAGCAGTACTTC. The J gene is TRBJ2-7, the V gene TRBV6-1, with 7 bases fitting TRBD2. Per germline, CDR1 MNHNS and CDR2 SASEGT. V lost 6 bases and J lost 0; bases outside the gene matches: 5. The CDR3 consists of 14 residues.

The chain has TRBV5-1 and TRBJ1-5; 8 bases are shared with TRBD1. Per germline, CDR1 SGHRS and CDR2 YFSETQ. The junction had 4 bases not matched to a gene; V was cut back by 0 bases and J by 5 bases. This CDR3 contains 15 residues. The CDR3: CASSLAGGGHQPQHF. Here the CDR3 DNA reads TGCGCCAGCAGCTTGGCAGGGGGCGGTCATCAGCCCCAGCATTTT.

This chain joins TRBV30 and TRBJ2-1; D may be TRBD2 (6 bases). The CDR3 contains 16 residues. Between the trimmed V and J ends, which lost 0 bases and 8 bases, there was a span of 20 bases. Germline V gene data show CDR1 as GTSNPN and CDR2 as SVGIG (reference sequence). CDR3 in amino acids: CAWSVVRRANYYEQFF. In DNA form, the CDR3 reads TGTGCCTGGAGTGTGGTTAGGAGGGCGAATTATTATGAGCAGTTCTTC.

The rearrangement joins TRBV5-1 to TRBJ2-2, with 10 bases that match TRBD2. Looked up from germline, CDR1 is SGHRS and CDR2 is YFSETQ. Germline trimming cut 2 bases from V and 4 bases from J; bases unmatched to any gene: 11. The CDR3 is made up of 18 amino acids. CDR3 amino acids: CASSLGGKLAGITGELFF. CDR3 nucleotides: TGCGCCAGCAGCTTAGGAGGCAAACTAGCGGGAATCACCGGGGAGCTGTTTTTT.

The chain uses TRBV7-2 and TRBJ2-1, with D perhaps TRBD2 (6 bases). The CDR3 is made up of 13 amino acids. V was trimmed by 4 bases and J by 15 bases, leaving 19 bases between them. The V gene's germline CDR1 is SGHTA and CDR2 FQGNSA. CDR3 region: CASSWGIGGGRFF. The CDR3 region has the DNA TGTGCCAGCAGCTGGGGGATCGGGGGTGGGCGGTTCTTC.

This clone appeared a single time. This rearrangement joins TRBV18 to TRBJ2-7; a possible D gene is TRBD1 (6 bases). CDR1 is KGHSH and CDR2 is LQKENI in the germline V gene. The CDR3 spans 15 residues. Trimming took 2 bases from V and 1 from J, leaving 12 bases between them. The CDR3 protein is CASSPIEGQSYEQYF. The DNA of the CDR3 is TGTGCCAGCTCACCAATCGAAGGACAGTCCTACGAGCAGTACTTC. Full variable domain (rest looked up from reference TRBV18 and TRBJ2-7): NAGVMQNPRHLVRRRGQEARLRCSPMKGHSHVYWYRQLPEEGLKFMVYLQKENIIDESGMPKERFSAEFPKEGPSILRIQQVVRGDSAAYFCASSPIEGQSYEQYFGPGTRLTVT.

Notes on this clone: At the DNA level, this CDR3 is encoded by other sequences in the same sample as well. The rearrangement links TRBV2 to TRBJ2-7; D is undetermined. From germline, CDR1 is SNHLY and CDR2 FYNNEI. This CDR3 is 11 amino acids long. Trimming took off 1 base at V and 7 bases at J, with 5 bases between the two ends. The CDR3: CASSEVGEQYF. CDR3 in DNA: TGTGCCAGCAGTGAAGTTGGGGAGCAGTACTTC.

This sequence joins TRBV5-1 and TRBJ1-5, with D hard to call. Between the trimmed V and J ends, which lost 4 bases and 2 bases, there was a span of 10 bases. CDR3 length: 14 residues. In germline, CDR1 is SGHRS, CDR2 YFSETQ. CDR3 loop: CASSPTAGNQPQHF. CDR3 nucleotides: TGCGCCAGCAGCCCGACGGCAGGCAATCAGCCCCAGCATTTT.

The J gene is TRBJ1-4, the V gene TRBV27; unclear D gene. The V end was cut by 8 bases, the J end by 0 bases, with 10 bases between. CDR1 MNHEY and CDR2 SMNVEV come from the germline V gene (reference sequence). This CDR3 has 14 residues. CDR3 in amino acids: CASARFSTNEKLFF. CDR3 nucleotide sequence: TGTGCCAGCGCCCGGTTTTCAACTAATGAAAAACTGTTTTTT.

CDR3 amino acids: CASSSGTGWTDTQYF. The CDR3 DNA reads TGTGCCAGCAGCTCGGGGACAGGGTGGACAGATACGCAGTATTTT. The chain carries TRBV5-8 and TRBJ2-3; 9 bases are shared with TRBD1. The junction had 5 bases not matched to a gene; V was cut back by 3 bases and J by 3 bases. Germline values: CDR1 SGHTS, CDR2 YDEGEE. The CDR3 is 15 amino acids. Combining the CDR3 with reference TRBV5-8 and TRBJ2-3 gives the whole variable domain EAGVTQSPTHLIKTRGQQATLRCSPISGHTSVYWYQQALGLGLQFLLWYDEGEERNRGNFPPRFSGRQFPNYSSELNVNALELEDSALYLCASSSGTGWTDTQYFGPGTRLTVL.

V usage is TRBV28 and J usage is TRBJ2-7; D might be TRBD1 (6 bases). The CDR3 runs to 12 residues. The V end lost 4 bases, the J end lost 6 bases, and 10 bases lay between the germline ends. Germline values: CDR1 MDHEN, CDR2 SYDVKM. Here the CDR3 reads CASSYRVGEQYF. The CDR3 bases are TGTGCCAGCAGTTACAGGGTAGGCGAGCAGTACTTC.

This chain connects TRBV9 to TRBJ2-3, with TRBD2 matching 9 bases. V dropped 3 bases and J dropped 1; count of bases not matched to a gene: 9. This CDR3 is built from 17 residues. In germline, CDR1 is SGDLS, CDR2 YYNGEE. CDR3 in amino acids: CASSALKRLAGTDTQYF. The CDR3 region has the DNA TGTGCCAGCAGCGCCCTCAAACGACTAGCGGGCACAGATACGCAGTATTTT. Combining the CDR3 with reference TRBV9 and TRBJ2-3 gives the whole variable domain DSGVTQTPKHLITATGQRVTLRCSPRSGDLSVYWYQQSLDQGLQFLIQYYNGEERAKGNILERFSAQQFPDLHSELNLSSLELGDSALYFCASSALKRLAGTDTQYFGPGTRLTVL.

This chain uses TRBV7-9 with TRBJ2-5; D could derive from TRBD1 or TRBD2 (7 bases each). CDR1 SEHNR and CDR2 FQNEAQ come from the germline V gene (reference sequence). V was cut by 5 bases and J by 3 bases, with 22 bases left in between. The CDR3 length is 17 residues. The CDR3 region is CASSPDRAGVIKETQYF. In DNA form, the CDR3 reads TGTGCCAGCAGCCCAGACAGGGCGGGGGTAATTAAAGAGACCCAGTACTTC.

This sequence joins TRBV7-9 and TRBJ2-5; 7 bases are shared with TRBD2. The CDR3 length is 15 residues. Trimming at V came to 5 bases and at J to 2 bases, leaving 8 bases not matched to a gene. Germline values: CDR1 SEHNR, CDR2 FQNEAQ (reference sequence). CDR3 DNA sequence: TGTGCCAGCAGCCGACAGCTAGCGGTTCAAGAGACCCAGTACTTC. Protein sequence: CASSRQLAVQETQYF.

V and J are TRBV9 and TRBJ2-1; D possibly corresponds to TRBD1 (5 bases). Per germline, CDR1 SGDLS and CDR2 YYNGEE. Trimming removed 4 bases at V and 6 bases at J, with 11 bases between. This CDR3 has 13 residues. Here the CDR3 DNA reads TGTGCCAGCAGCTTCCGCCAGGGCAATGAGCAGTTCTTC. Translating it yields CASSFRQGNEQFF.

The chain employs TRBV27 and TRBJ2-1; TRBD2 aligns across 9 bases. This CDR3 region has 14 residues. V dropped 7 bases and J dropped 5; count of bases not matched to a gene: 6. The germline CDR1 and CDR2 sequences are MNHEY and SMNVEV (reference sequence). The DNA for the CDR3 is TGTGCCAGCACTTTGACTAGCGGAAACAATGAGCAGTTCTTC. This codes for CASTLTSGNNEQFF.

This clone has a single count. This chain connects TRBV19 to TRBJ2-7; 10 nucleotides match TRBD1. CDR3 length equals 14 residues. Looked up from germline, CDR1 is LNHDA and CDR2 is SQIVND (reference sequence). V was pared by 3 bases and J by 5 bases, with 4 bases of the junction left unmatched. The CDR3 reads CASSIRGTGDEQYF. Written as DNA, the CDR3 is TGTGCCAGTAGTATCAGGGGGACAGGGGACGAGCAGTACTTC.